The 26 T cell receptor beta chains presented below share a single source sample, sequenced in a study of shared clonotypes between healthy human individuals. The repertoire was sequenced with immunoSEQ multiplex PCR; TCRdb's copy has only in-frame clones and lacks some. The table includes over 1.5 million clones, roughly 98% detected once. Sequenced material: naive CD4+ T cells sorted from blood. Subset given: CD45RA+ positively selected. The receptors stem from a man aged 25-45 years in good health.

This chain links TRBV19 with TRBJ2-7, with TRBD2 as a possible D gene (6 bases). Trimming removed 2 bases at V and 5 bases at J, with 22 bases between. Germline CDR1 is LNHDA and CDR2 is SQIVND (reference sequence). The CDR3 has 17 residues. Here the CDR3 reads CASSIRKISGSYDEQYF. The CDR3 DNA reads TGTGCCAGTAGTATAAGAAAGATTTCCGGGAGTTACGACGAGCAGTACTTC.

V gene TRBV11-2 combines with J gene TRBJ2-3; unclear D gene. Germline V gives CDR1 SGHAT, CDR2 FQNNGV. This CDR3 spans 14 amino acids. The V and J ends lost 2 bases and 2 bases respectively, with 8 bases between them. CDR3 DNA sequence: TGTGCCAGCAGCTTAAGATCTTCCACAGATACGCAGTATTTT. Its translation is CASSLRSSTDTQYF.

This chain links TRBV27 with TRBJ2-1, with TRBD2 matching over 7 bases. CDR1 and CDR2 from the germline V gene are MNHEY and SMNVEV (reference sequence). The CDR3 covers 15 residues. J was trimmed by 4 bases and V by 1 base; bases with no gene match: 4. This CDR3 is CASSLWGGLYNEQFF. CDR3 nucleotide sequence: TGTGCCAGCAGTTTATGGGGAGGGCTTTACAATGAGCAGTTCTTC.

This clone has a single count. The V gene is TRBV29-1, the J gene TRBJ2-7; D might be TRBD1 (5 bases). Germline-derived CDR1 and CDR2 are SQVTM and ANQGSEA. The CDR3 contains 12 residues. Between the trimmed V and J ends, which lost 4 bases and 4 bases, there was a span of 11 bases. The CDR3 here is CSVVTEGYEQYF. DNA of the CDR3: TGCAGCGTTGTGACAGAAGGGTACGAGCAGTACTTC.

The chain has TRBV28 and TRBJ2-5; a possible D gene is TRBD2 (6 bases). CDR1 is MDHEN, CDR2 SYDVKM, per germline. This CDR3 has 16 amino acids. The ends were cut back, 6 bases at V and 1 base at J, with 18 bases in the middle. CDR3 amino acids: CASSIMIPGLQETQYF. The CDR3 nucleotides are TGTGCCAGCAGCATCATGATCCCGGGACTCCAAGAGACCCAGTACTTC.

As DNA, the CDR3 is TGTGCCAGCACCCTCCGATTGAACACTGAAGCTTTCTTT. Amino acids: CASTLRLNTEAFF. The chain recombines TRBV7-8 with TRBJ1-1, with D unclear. V was trimmed by 7 bases and J by 0 bases, leaving 9 bases between them. There are 13 residues in the CDR3. CDR1 SGHVS and CDR2 FQNEAQ come from the germline V gene.

This clone occurred a few times. The same CDR3 can be traced to other DNA sequences in this sample. The chain recombines TRBV28 with TRBJ2-3, with 8 bases matching TRBD1. Trimming removed 4 bases from V and 0 bases from J; junction bases left unmatched: 3. This CDR3 is built from 15 residues. Germline V gene sequence: CDR1 MDHEN, CDR2 SYDVKM. The CDR3 coding sequence is TGTGCCAGCAGTTGGGACAGGAGAAGCACAGATACGCAGTATTTT. Its translation is CASSWDRRSTDTQYF.

The J gene is TRBJ2-2, the V gene TRBV7-9; no reliable D call. This CDR3 has 18 residues. CDR1 SEHNR and CDR2 FQNEAQ come from the germline V gene (reference sequence). V was clipped by 0 bases and J by 3 bases, with 17 bases between them. CDR3 sequence: CASSLALGRQRDTGELFF. The CDR3 DNA is TGTGCCAGCAGCTTAGCCCTTGGGCGGCAACGGGACACCGGGGAGCTGTTTTTT.

This CDR3 is CARRWEGLARPTDTQYF. The CDR3 nucleotides read TGTGCCAGAAGATGGGAGGGACTAGCGAGACCCACAGATACGCAGTATTTT. The chain uses TRBV5-3 and TRBJ2-3, with 10 bases matching TRBD2. TRBV5-3 is classed as an ORF, of uncertain function. V gave up 5 bases and J gave up 2 bases; unmatched junction bases: 11. The length of the CDR3 is 17 residues.

The chain joins TRBV5-1 to TRBJ2-2, with unresolved D. Per germline, CDR1 SGHRS and CDR2 YFSETQ. The V and J ends lost 3 bases and 3 bases respectively, with 12 bases between them. The CDR3 has 15 residues. CDR3 sequence reads: CASSYSDFDTGELFF. The CDR3 region has the DNA TGCGCCAGCAGCTATAGTGATTTTGACACCGGGGAGCTGTTTTTT.

This chain links TRBV20-1 with TRBJ1-1, with D unclear. CDR1 and CDR2 (germline): DFQATT, SNEGSKA (reference sequence). This CDR3 is 11 amino acids long. Trimming cost V 3 bases and J 6 bases, with 8 bases left between them. Here the CDR3 reads CSASTPAEAFF. The CDR3 DNA reads TGCAGTGCTAGTACCCCAGCTGAAGCTTTCTTT.

This clone was recorded only once. The genes are TRBV25-1 and TRBJ1-1, with D uncertain. This CDR3 region has 18 residues. The V and J ends lost 4 bases and 0 bases respectively, with 21 bases between them. Germline-derived CDR1 and CDR2 are MGHDK and SYGVNS. In DNA form, the CDR3 reads TGTGCCAGCAGTGGTCCCCGGTTGGGTAAGGGTATGAACACTGAAGCTTTCTTT. Translated: CASSGPRLGKGMNTEAFF.

The chain recombines TRBV2 with TRBJ1-5, with 9 bases fitting TRBD1. CDR1 is SNHLY and CDR2 is FYNNEI in the germline V gene. CDR3 length: 15 amino acids. Losses at the gene ends were 4 bases for V and 4 bases for J; bases not matched to a gene: 5. CDR3 region: CASSVGTGTNQPQHF. CDR3 DNA: TGTGCCAGCAGTGTTGGGACAGGGACAAATCAGCCCCAGCATTTT.

This clone was counted once. The chain employs TRBV28 and TRBJ2-7; D possibly corresponds to TRBD2 (5 bases). CDR3 length: 13 amino acids. Deletions cut 5 bases from V and 4 bases from J, with 12 bases between. Germline CDR1 reads MDHEN; CDR2 reads SYDVKM. The CDR3 DNA sequence: TGTGCCAGCAGTCCGCCGGGGTTTTACGAGCAGTACTTC. Residues: CASSPPGFYEQYF.

The CDR3 sequence: CASSTIGGVTEAFF. The CDR3 nucleotides read TGTGCCAGCAGTACCATCGGGGGGGTCACTGAAGCTTTCTTT. This chain uses TRBV6-5 with TRBJ1-1; possible D gene TRBD1, 5 bases. This CDR3 is 14 amino acids long. With 5 bases removed from V and 4 bases from J, the gap between germline ends came to 14 bases. Germline V gene sequence: CDR1 MNHEY, CDR2 SVGAGI.

This clone was counted a single time. The genes are TRBV7-2 and TRBJ2-1; 8 nucleotides agree with TRBD1. This CDR3 spans 15 amino acids. Germline CDR1 is SGHTA and CDR2 is FQGNSA. Losses at the gene ends were 1 base for V and 4 bases for J; bases not matched to a gene: 3. The CDR3 region has the DNA TGTGCCAGCAGCTTAGGGACAGGGACGTACAATGAGCAGTTCTTC. Translated: CASSLGTGTYNEQFF. Combining the CDR3 with reference TRBV7-2 and TRBJ2-1 gives the whole variable domain GAGVSQSPSNKVTEKGKDVELRCDPISGHTALYWYRQSLGQGLEFLIYFQGNSAPDKSGLPSDRFSAERTGGSVSTLTIQRTQQEDSAVYLCASSLGTGTYNEQFFGPGTRLTVL.

This clone was seen once. The V gene is TRBV6-1, the J gene TRBJ2-5, with 9 bases identical to TRBD2. The CDR3 is 13 residues long. The junction had 4 bases not matched to a gene; V was cut back by 6 bases and J by 5 bases. From germline, CDR1 is MNHNS and CDR2 SASEGT. Written as DNA, the CDR3 is TGTGCCAGCAGCCTAGCGGGGAGGGAGACCCAGTACTTC. It codes for CASSLAGRETQYF.

CDR3: CSFLNNEQFF. The DNA of the CDR3 is TGCAGCTTCCTGAACAATGAGCAGTTCTTC. This sequence joins TRBV20-1 and TRBJ2-1; D call uncertain. CDR1 DFQATT and CDR2 SNEGSKA come from the germline V gene (reference sequence). The CDR3 sequence is 10 residues long.

The genes are TRBV7-2 and TRBJ2-4; 7 bases line up with TRBD2. This CDR3 is 16 amino acids long. V lost 1 base and J lost 2; bases outside the gene matches: 5. Germline V gives CDR1 SGHTA, CDR2 FQGNSA. CDR3 residues: CASSLVVGGTKNIQYF. DNA of the CDR3: TGTGCCAGCAGCTTAGTGGTGGGAGGGACCAAAAACATTCAGTACTTC.

This clone was counted once. V usage is TRBV5-1 and J usage is TRBJ2-1, with TRBD2 identical over 11 bases. The CDR3 runs to 15 residues. CDR1 and CDR2 from the germline V gene are SGHRS and YFSETQ. J gave up 9 bases and V 6 bases, and 11 bases lay outside the gene matches. In DNA, the CDR3 is TGCGCCAGCACCCAACTAGCGGGAGATAAAGGTGAGCAGTTCTTC. Translating it yields CASTQLAGDKGEQFF.

To note about this clone: The sample has other DNA sequences that encode this CDR3 too. V is TRBV7-8 and J is TRBJ2-2; no clear D. This CDR3 is built from 14 residues. V lost 0 bases and J lost 1, with 3 bases in between. The germline V gene has CDR1 SGHVS and CDR2 FQNEAQ. The chain's CDR3 is CASSLAGNTGELFF. The CDR3 nucleotides read TGTGCCAGCAGCTTAGCCGGGAACACCGGGGAGCTGTTTTTT. The variable domain in full, with the rest retrieved from reference TRBV7-8 and TRBJ2-2, is GAGVSQSPRYKVAKRGQDVALRCDPISGHVSLFWYQQALGQGPEFLTYFQNEAQLDKSGLPSDRFFAERPEGSVSTLKIQRTQQEDSAVYLCASSLAGNTGELFFGEGSRLTVL.

This chain uses TRBV5-4 with TRBJ2-1; 12 bases line up with TRBD1. The CDR3 spans 15 residues. Looked up from germline, CDR1 is SGHNT and CDR2 is YYREEE (reference sequence). V lost 4 bases to trimming and J lost 7 bases; unmatched junction nucleotides: 6. CDR3 bases: TGTGCCAGCAGCGGGGACAGGGGGCGCGTAAATGAGCAGTTCTTC. Translating it yields CASSGDRGRVNEQFF.

This sequence joins TRBV2 and TRBJ2-7; possibly TRBD1 for D (5 bases). V dropped 7 bases and J dropped 1 base, with 11 bases sitting between them. Germline lookup yields CDR1 SNHLY and CDR2 FYNNEI. The CDR3 length is 13 residues. The CDR3 nucleotides are TGTGCCAGCAAGAACAGGTCATCCTACGAGCAGTACTTC. Residues: CASKNRSSYEQYF.

Concerning this clone itself: It is unclear where the CDR3 begins or ends on the DNA, so no DNA is shown, and the CDR3 is as TCRdb lists it. The chain recombines TRBV19 with TRBJ2-1. The CDR3 has 17 residues if both end residues are counted. The germline gives CDR1 LNHDA, CDR2 SQIVND (reference sequence). CDR3 protein: CASSIPPLGTAYNEQFF.

CDR3 in amino acids: CASSAGTGLGQPQHF. Written as DNA, the CDR3 is TGTGCCAGTAGCGCCGGGACAGGGTTGGGGCAGCCCCAGCATTTT. The V gene is TRBV19, the J gene TRBJ1-5, with 9 positions matching TRBD1. The CDR3 runs 15 residues. Germline V CDR1 and CDR2: LNHDA, SQIVND (reference sequence). The J segment lost 7 bases and the V segment lost 6 bases, leaving 10 bases of the junction unmatched.

In its sample, this clone was seen once. The CDR3 DNA reads TGTGCCAGCTCACCAATTTTTACAGGGGCCGGGGAGCTGTTTTTT. Its translation is CASSPIFTGAGELFF. The genes are TRBV18 and TRBJ2-2, with 7 nucleotides matching TRBD1. From germline, CDR1 is KGHSH and CDR2 LQKENI. With V trimmed by 2 bases and J by 6 bases, 6 bases remained unmatched. This CDR3 contains 15 residues.